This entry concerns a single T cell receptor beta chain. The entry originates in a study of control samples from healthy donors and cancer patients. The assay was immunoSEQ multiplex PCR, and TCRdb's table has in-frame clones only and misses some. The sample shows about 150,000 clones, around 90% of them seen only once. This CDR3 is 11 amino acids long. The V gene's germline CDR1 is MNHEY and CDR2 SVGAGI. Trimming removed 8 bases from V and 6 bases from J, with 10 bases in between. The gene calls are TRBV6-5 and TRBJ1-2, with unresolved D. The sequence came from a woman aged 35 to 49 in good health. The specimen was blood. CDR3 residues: CASESRDGYTF. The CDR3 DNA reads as TGTGCCAGCGAATCGAGGGATGGCTACACCTTC.